Listed below are T cell receptor beta chains from one sample, sequenced in a study of cytomegalovirus exposure and HLA in healthy donors. TCRdb's copy holds only in-frame clones and misses some; the assay was immunoSEQ multiplex PCR. Of some 150,000 clones listed, approximately 80% are singletons. The specimen was PBMCs. Receptor source: a woman aged 45-65 years in good health and CMV-seronegative. Both conserved end residues are part of each CDR3. The order of the fields is V gene, clone size, D gene, J gene, CDR3 length, CDR3 DNA, CDR3 protein. A D gene is named only where the DNA matches it firmly. Some rows have no size entry. The others give once, few or many, or a class for an expanded clone.

V: TRBV10-2; size: NA; D: TRBD1; J: TRBJ1-4; length: 13; DNA: TGCGCCAGCACCTGGGACAGGGATGAAAAACTGTTTTTT; CDR3: CASTWDRDEKLFF
V: TRBV27; size: NA; D: NA; J: TRBJ1-5; length: 14; DNA: TGTGCCAGCAGTTTACTGGGACTCTCTCAGCCCCAGCATTTT; CDR3: CASSLLGLSQPQHF
V: TRBV11-2; size: NA; D: NA; J: TRBJ1-2; length: 16; DNA: TGTGCCAGCAACCCGCGTGGAAGCGTACCTAACTATGGCTACACCTTC; CDR3: CASNPRGSVPNYGYTF
V: TRBV7-7; size: NA; D: TRBD1; J: TRBJ2-7; length: 13; DNA: TGTGCTAGCAGCTTTGTACAGGGGAACGAGCAGTACTTC; CDR3: CASSFVQGNEQYF
V: TRBV10-3; size: NA; D: TRBD1; J: TRBJ1-2; length: 14; DNA: TGTGCCATCAGTGTGGACAGGGAGGACTATGGCTACACCTTC; CDR3: CAISVDREDYGYTF
V: TRBV18; size: NA; D: TRBD2; J: TRBJ2-1; length: 17; DNA: TGTGCCAGCTCACCACCGCTAGCGGGGGCCGGGGGCAATGAGCAGTTCTTC; CDR3: CASSPPLAGAGGNEQFF
V: TRBV7-2; size: NA; D: TRBD1; J: TRBJ2-3; length: 14; DNA: TGTGCCAGCGGCAACAGGGGGCGCACAGATACGCAGTATTTT; CDR3: CASGNRGRTDTQYF
V: TRBV18; size: NA; D: TRBD2; J: TRBJ2-7; length: 15; DNA: TGTGCCAGCTCACCGACTAGCGGGAGTAGCTACGAGCAGTACTTC; CDR3: CASSPTSGSSYEQYF
V: TRBV5-6; size: NA; D: NA; J: TRBJ2-1; length: 14; DNA: TGTGCCAGCAGCTTTAGAGGGTTTTACAATGAGCAGTTCTTC; CDR3: CASSFRGFYNEQFF
V: TRBV11-2; size: NA; D: TRBD1; J: TRBJ1-1; length: 14; DNA: TGTGCCAGCAGGATGGGACAGGGTGGCACTGAAGCTTTCTTT; CDR3: CASRMGQGGTEAFF
V: TRBV4-3; size: NA; D: NA; J: TRBJ1-4; length: 12; DNA: TGCGCCAGCAGCCAAGGGGAGGGGATGATGTTTTTT; CDR3: CASSQGEGMMFF
V: TRBV7-2; size: NA; D: TRBD2; J: TRBJ2-7; length: 15; DNA: TGTGCCAGCAGCTTTCTAGCGGGGAGCTTGGGTGAGCAGTACTTC; CDR3: CASSFLAGSLGEQYF
V: TRBV28; size: NA; D: NA; J: TRBJ2-7; length: 15; DNA: TGTGCCAGCAGTCCCCCGAGTTCGATGGGGAGCGAGCAGTACTTC; CDR3: CASSPPSSMGSEQYF
V: TRBV5-1; size: NA; D: NA; J: TRBJ1-6; length: 14; DNA: TGCGCCAGCAGCTTGACAGAGCCTAATTCACCCCTCCACTTT; CDR3: CASSLTEPNSPLHF
V: TRBV5-4; size: NA; D: NA; J: TRBJ2-7; length: 11; DNA: TGTGCCAGCAGCACCGACACAAAGCAGTACTTC; CDR3: CASSTDTKQYF
V: TRBV18; size: once; D: TRBD1; J: TRBJ2-7; length: 14; DNA: TGTGCCAGCTCACCAGAGACAGGGTTCTACGAGCAGTACTTC; CDR3: CASSPETGFYEQYF
V: TRBV12-2; size: once; D: NA; J: TRBJ1-4; length: 16; DNA: TGTGCAAGTCGCTTCACTTACGGGGAACAGGGGGAAAAACTGTTTTTT; CDR3: CASRFTYGEQGEKLFF
V: TRBV27; size: NA; D: NA; J: TRBJ1-2; length: 14; DNA: TGTGCCAGCAGTTCAACGGACAGTCCCTATGGCTACACCTTC; CDR3: CASSSTDSPYGYTF
V: TRBV2; size: NA; D: NA; J: TRBJ2-3; length: 14; DNA: TGTGCCAGCAGTGAGTTTGGCGCGGCAGATACGCAGTATTTT; CDR3: CASSEFGAADTQYF
V: TRBV25-1; size: NA; D: TRBD2; J: TRBJ2-7; length: 12; DNA: TGTGCCAGCAAGCTAGCGGGATACGAGCAGTACTTC; CDR3: CASKLAGYEQYF
V: TRBV10-3; size: NA; D: TRBD1; J: TRBJ2-7; length: 14; DNA: TGTGCCATCAGTGGCGGGACAGGTTCCTACGAGCAGTACTTC; CDR3: CAISGGTGSYEQYF
V: TRBV7-9; size: NA; D: TRBD1; J: TRBJ2-7; length: 15; DNA: TGTGCCAGCAGCTTAGCGTTGGGACAGACCTACGAGCAGTACTTC; CDR3: CASSLALGQTYEQYF
V: TRBV15; size: once; D: NA; J: TRBJ1-2; length: 16; DNA: TGTGCCACCAGCAGAGGCCGGGGAGGAGCTAACTATGGCTACACCTTC; CDR3: CATSRGRGGANYGYTF
V: TRBV20-1; size: NA; D: NA; J: TRBJ2-5; length: 11; DNA: TGCAGTGTGCGGGGGCAGGAGACCCAGTACTTC; CDR3: CSVRGQETQYF
V: TRBV13; size: NA; D: NA; J: TRBJ1-1; length: 13; DNA: TGTGCCAGCAGCTTAATCCCTTTAGTCCGAGCTTTCTTT; CDR3: CASSLIPLVRAFF
V: TRBV18; size: NA; D: NA; J: TRBJ1-1; length: 16; DNA: TGTGCCAGCTCGAAAACGGGCGGGTTCATGAACACTGAAGCTTTCTTT; CDR3: CASSKTGGFMNTEAFF
V: TRBV5-1; size: NA; D: TRBD2; J: TRBJ2-7; length: 14; DNA: TGCGCCAGCAGCTTGGTTCTAGCGGGATACGAGCAGTACTTC; CDR3: CASSLVLAGYEQYF
V: TRBV29-1; size: once; D: NA; J: TRBJ2-4; length: 13; DNA: TGCAGCGTTGAGTCTGGGGAGAGGGACATTCAGTACTTC; CDR3: CSVESGERDIQYF
V: TRBV9; size: NA; D: TRBD2; J: TRBJ2-1; length: 14; DNA: TGTGCCAGCAGCGCCCGGGGGAGGGACAATGAGCAGTTCTTC; CDR3: CASSARGRDNEQFF
V: TRBV7-6; size: NA; D: TRBD2; J: TRBJ2-5; length: 18; DNA: TGTGCCAGCAGCTCAGAGGCTAGCGGGGGGCCGATAACAGAGACCCAGTACTTC; CDR3: CASSSEASGGPITETQYF
V: TRBV2; size: NA; D: TRBD2; J: TRBJ2-5; length: 15; DNA: TGTGCCAGCAGTGGGATGGGACTAGCTCAAGAGACCCAGTACTTC; CDR3: CASSGMGLAQETQYF
V: TRBV15; size: NA; D: NA; J: TRBJ2-1; length: 12; DNA: TGTGCCACCAGCAGACGAGGACAGGAGCAGTTCTTC; CDR3: CATSRRGQEQFF
V: TRBV12-5; size: NA; D: TRBD2; J: TRBJ2-3; length: 15; DNA: TGTGCTAGTGGTTTTGCTAGCGGGAGTTATGATACGCAGTATTTT; CDR3: CASGFASGSYDTQYF